This T cell receptor beta chain was captured by sequencing in a study of shared clonotypes between healthy human individuals. Study-wide results and caveats: Clonotype sharing among donors was expected to depend on sequencing depth. Naive CD4 clonotypes overlapped across several donors at roughly 5%.

The naive CD8 subset, CD45RO-negative cells positively selected for CCR7, excluded terminally differentiated effector memory CD45RA+ cells. V shed 6 bases and J shed 5 bases, with 21 bases lying between them. Germline CDR1 is SGHNT and CDR2 is YYREEE (reference sequence). CDR3 length: 15 residues. Concerning this clone itself: Its antigen is as yet unknown.

Clones were read by immunoSEQ multiplex PCR, and TCRdb kept only the in-frame ones, dropping some. In the table there are hundreds of thousands of clones, 90% to 97% of which are singletons. The sequence was obtained from a woman aged 30 to 39 in good health. Sample: naive CD8+ T cells sorted from blood. The rearrangement joins TRBV5-4 to TRBJ2-7; D gene uncertain. CDR3 bases: TGTGCCAGCACCTCTTTAGACGGTCCCGCGAACGAGCAGTACTTC. It specifies CASTSLDGPANEQYF.